Listed below are T cell receptor beta chains from one sample, sequenced in a study of brain T cells in children with intractable seizures. TCRdb's table, derived via immunoSEQ multiplex PCR, lists solely in-frame clones and lacks some. This table holds about 340,000 clones, over 90% found once. Sequencing used peripheral blood, obtained less than 6 months after surgery. The receptor source for this set is a boy younger than two with tuberous sclerosis and intractable seizures. CDR3s include the opening cysteine and the closing phenylalanine or tryptophan. A D gene is named only where the DNA matches it firmly. A clone size is listed for some rows: how often the clone was seen (once, few, many), or a class if it is expanded.

size,J,D,V,DNA,CDR3
.,TRBJ2-3,.,TRBV7-2,TGTGCCAGCAGCGGAGATGCGAGGGAGTTTGATACGCAGTATTTT,CASSGDAREFDTQYF
.,TRBJ1-6,.,TRBV9,TGTGCCAGCAGCGTAGACAGCAAGAATTCACCCCTCCACTTT,CASSVDSKNSPLHF
.,TRBJ1-3,.,TRBV11-3,TGTGCCAGCAGCTTAGACGGGCTCTCTGGAAACACCATATATTTT,CASSLDGLSGNTIYF
.,TRBJ2-1,.,TRBV29-1,TGCAGCGTCAAGACAGGCTTCAGCTCCTACAATGAGCAGTTCTTC,CSVKTGFSSYNEQFF
.,TRBJ2-2,.,TRBV3-1/TRBV3-2,TGTGCCAGCAGCCCTCGAAGTCTGGTCACCGGGGAGCTGTTTTTT,CASSPRSLVTGELFF
.,TRBJ2-3,.,TRBV29-1,TGCAGCGTTGGACAGGGGAGGGTCCGGGCAGATACGCAGTATTTT,CSVGQGRVRADTQYF
once,TRBJ2-5,.,TRBV19,TGTGCCAGTAGTGGTCTCACCATTAGGGAGACCCAGTACTTC,CASSGLTIRETQYF
.,TRBJ1-6,.,TRBV4-1,TGCGCCAGCAGCCAAGATCGGGGATGGGGACGGAGCTCACCCCTCCACTTT,CASSQDRGWGRSSPLHF
.,TRBJ2-3,.,TRBV6-5,TGTGCCAGCGGGGGGCTTTACACAGATACGCAGTATTTT,CASGGLYTDTQYF
.,TRBJ2-7,.,TRBV21-1,TGTGCCAGCAGCTCTTACCGAGGGGGCGAGGACGAGCAGTACTTC,CASSSYRGGEDEQYF
.,TRBJ1-4,.,TRBV9,TGTGCCAGCAGCGTAGCTGGGCAGGGCGGTGAAAAACTGTTTTTT,CASSVAGQGGEKLFF
.,TRBJ1-2,.,TRBV2,TGTGCCAGCAATTTGGACAGCCAGTCCTATGGCTACACCTTC,CASNLDSQSYGYTF
.,TRBJ1-2,TRBD1,TRBV9,TGTGCCAGCAGCCTCGGACAGGGGTATGGCTACACCTTC,CASSLGQGYGYTF
.,TRBJ2-7,TRBD2,TRBV5-1,TGCGCCAGCAGCACCAAACCCGGGACTATTTACGAGCAGTACTTC,CASSTKPGTIYEQYF
.,TRBJ1-1,TRBD1,TRBV19,TGTGCCAGTAGTATATTTGGACAGGAGAACACTGAAGCTTTCTTT,CASSIFGQENTEAFF
.,TRBJ1-1,TRBD1,TRBV10-3,TGTGCCATCGGAGGGGACAGGAAAGACGCCACTGAAGCTTTCTTT,CAIGGDRKDATEAFF
.,TRBJ1-2,.,TRBV9,TGTGCCAGCAGCGCGTCAAAGACAGGAGTTAACTATGGCTACACCTTC,CASSASKTGVNYGYTF
.,TRBJ1-2,TRBD1,TRBV7-9,TGTGCCAGCAGCTTAGCTGGGACAGGGGACTATGGCTACACCTTC,CASSLAGTGDYGYTF
.,TRBJ2-2,TRBD1,TRBV19,TGTGCCAGTACCTCATGGGACAGGGGGGTGAACACCGGGGAGCTGTTTTTT,CASTSWDRGVNTGELFF
.,TRBJ1-1,TRBD1,TRBV28,TGTGCCAGCAGTTTATCCCCACCATTCAGGGGGATTACGGCTTTCTTT,CASSLSPPFRGITAFF
.,TRBJ2-2,TRBD1,TRBV29-1,TGCAGCGTTGTGTTTTCCGGACAGGAGAACACCGGGGAGCTGTTTTTT,CSVVFSGQENTGELFF
.,TRBJ1-2,TRBD1,TRBV6-5,TGTGCCAGCAGCACAGGGGGCTATGGCTACACCTTC,CASSTGGYGYTF
.,TRBJ2-7,.,TRBV19,TGTGCCAGCTCCGGGACGGCCACCTACGAGCAGTACTTC,CASSGTATYEQYF
.,TRBJ2-7,.,TRBV30,TGTGCCTGGAGTGAAGGGACACAAGAGCAGTACTTC,CAWSEGTQEQYF
.,TRBJ2-7,TRBD2,TRBV5-4,TGTGCCAGCAGCTCCGCCATCCGGGGACTAGCGGACTACGAGCAGTACTTC,CASSSAIRGLADYEQYF
.,TRBJ1-5,.,TRBV30,TGTGCCTGGAGTGTAAGTTGGGATAGCAATCAGCCCCAGCATTTT,CAWSVSWDSNQPQHF
.,TRBJ2-1,TRBD2,TRBV3-1/TRBV3-2,TGTGCCAGCAGCCACCTTTCAGCGGGGGCCCTCTACAATGAGCAGTTCTTC,CASSHLSAGALYNEQFF
once,TRBJ2-7,TRBD2,TRBV7-9,TGTGCCAGCAGCCGGGGACTAGCGGGGAACGAGCAGTACTTC,CASSRGLAGNEQYF
once,TRBJ1-2,TRBD1,TRBV27,TGTGCCAGCAGTTTATCGGGGACAGGGGGCGGCTACACCTTC,CASSLSGTGGGYTF
.,TRBJ2-3,.,TRBV28,TGTGCCAGCAGTCCAGGGGGGGCAGATACGCAGTATTTT,CASSPGGADTQYF
.,TRBJ2-5,.,TRBV5-1,TGCGCCAGCAGCTTGAGGGAGACCCAGTACTTC,CASSLRETQYF
.,TRBJ1-1,.,TRBV3-1/TRBV3-2,TGTGCCAGCAGCCAAGCGCAGGGATTAGAAGCTTTCTTT,CASSQAQGLEAFF
.,TRBJ1-1,TRBD1,TRBV27,TGTGCCAGCAACTTTAGGGGACAGGGCCTGAACACTGAAGCTTTCTTT,CASNFRGQGLNTEAFF
few,TRBJ1-2,TRBD1,TRBV6-6,TGTGCCAGCAGTTTAGGGGACAGCTATGGCTACACCTTC,CASSLGDSYGYTF
.,TRBJ1-2,TRBD1,TRBV10-1,TGCGCCATCTTGGACAGGGCCCAACTCTATGGCTACACCTTC,CAILDRAQLYGYTF
.,TRBJ2-3,TRBD2,TRBV3-1/TRBV3-2,TGTGCCAGCGGTGTAGCGGGGGCGGGAGATACGCAGTATTTT,CASGVAGAGDTQYF
.,TRBJ1-1,TRBD1,TRBV6-6,TGTGCCAGCATCCGGACAGGGGGCACTGAAGCTTTCTTT,CASIRTGGTEAFF
.,TRBJ2-5,.,TRBV3-1/TRBV3-2,TGTGCCAGCAGTATACAAGAGACCCAGTACTTC,CASSIQETQYF
.,TRBJ2-7,TRBD2,TRBV19,TGTGCCAGTAGTATAGGAGGGGGACTAGCTACCTACGAGCAGTACTTC,CASSIGGGLATYEQYF
.,TRBJ2-1,TRBD1,TRBV28,TGTGCCAGCAGTTCTATAGGGACAGTGGGGAATGAGCAGTTCTTC,CASSSIGTVGNEQFF
.,TRBJ2-7,.,TRBV29-1,TGCAGCGTGACTTCGGGCGAGCAGTACTTC,CSVTSGEQYF
.,TRBJ1-1,TRBD1,TRBV14,TGTGCCAGCAGCCAAGGAGCCAGGGGGGAAGCTTTCTTT,CASSQGARGEAFF
.,TRBJ2-3,.,TRBV30,TGTGCCTGGGGCCTAGCGAGGGCAGATACGCAGTATTTT,CAWGLARADTQYF
.,TRBJ2-1,.,TRBV4-1,TGCGCCAGCAGCCAAGGAAGGGGGGACCGCCTTCGGTTCTTC,CASSQGRGDRLRFF
.,TRBJ1-4,.,TRBV27,TGTGCCAGCAGTATCGCCCTAACAGGGCAGGGTAATGAAAAACTGTTTTTT,CASSIALTGQGNEKLFF
.,TRBJ2-3,TRBD2,TRBV9,TGTGCCAGCAGCGTAAAGTCCGGGACTAGCGGCACAGATACGCAGTATTTT,CASSVKSGTSGTDTQYF
.,TRBJ2-7,.,TRBV7-2,TGTGCCAGCATCCTGAGCCCGGGGCCCTACGAGCAGTACTTC,CASILSPGPYEQYF
.,TRBJ1-5,.,TRBV19,TGTGCCAGTAAGGGAGACAGCACGAGTCAGCCCCAGCATTTT,CASKGDSTSQPQHF
once,TRBJ1-5,.,TRBV27,TGTGCCAGCAGTTTAACCCCCGCGAGGCCCCAGCATTTT,CASSLTPARPQHF
.,TRBJ2-7,TRBD2,TRBV7-8,TGTGCCAGCAGCTTTTCTCGCCACGATGGGGGGGGCTACGAGCAGTACTTC,CASSFSRHDGGGYEQYF
.,TRBJ2-5,.,TRBV11-2,TGTGCCAGCAGCTCTATTCAGGGGCTGGGAGAGACCCAGTACTTC,CASSSIQGLGETQYF